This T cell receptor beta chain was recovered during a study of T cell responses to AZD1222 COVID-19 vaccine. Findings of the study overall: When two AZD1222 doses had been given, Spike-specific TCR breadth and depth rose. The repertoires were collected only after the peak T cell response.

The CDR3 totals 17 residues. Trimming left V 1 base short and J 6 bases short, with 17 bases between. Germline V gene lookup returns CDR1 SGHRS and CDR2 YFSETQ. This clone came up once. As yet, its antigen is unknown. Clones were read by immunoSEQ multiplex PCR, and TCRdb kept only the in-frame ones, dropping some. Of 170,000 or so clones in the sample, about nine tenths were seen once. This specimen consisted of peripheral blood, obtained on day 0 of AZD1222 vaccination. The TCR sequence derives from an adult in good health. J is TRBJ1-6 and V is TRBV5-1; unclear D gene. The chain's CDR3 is CASSLSSGSLGNSPLHF. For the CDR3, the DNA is TGCGCCAGCAGCTTGTCATCAGGTTCCTTGGGTAATTCACCCCTCCACTTT. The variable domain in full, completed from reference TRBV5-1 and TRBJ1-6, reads KAGVTQTPRYLIKTRGQQVTLSCSPISGHRSVSWYQQTPGQGLQFLFEYFSETQRNKGNFPGRFSGRQFSNSRSEMNVSTLELGDSALYLCASSLSSGSLGNSPLHFGNGTRLTVT.